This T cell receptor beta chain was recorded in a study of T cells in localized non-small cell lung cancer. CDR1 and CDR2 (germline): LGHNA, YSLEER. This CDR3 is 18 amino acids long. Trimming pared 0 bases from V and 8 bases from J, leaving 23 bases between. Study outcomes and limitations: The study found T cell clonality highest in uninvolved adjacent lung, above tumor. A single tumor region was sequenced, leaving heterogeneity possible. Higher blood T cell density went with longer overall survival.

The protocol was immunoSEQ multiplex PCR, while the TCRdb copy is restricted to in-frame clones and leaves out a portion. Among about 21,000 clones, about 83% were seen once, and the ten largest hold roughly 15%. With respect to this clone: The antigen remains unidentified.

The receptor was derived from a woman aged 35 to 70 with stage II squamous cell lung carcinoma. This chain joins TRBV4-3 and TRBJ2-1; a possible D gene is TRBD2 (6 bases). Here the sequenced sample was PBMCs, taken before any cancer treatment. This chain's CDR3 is CASSQDRLLWEAEDEQFF. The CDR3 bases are TGCGCCAGCAGCCAAGATCGCCTTTTGTGGGAGGCCGAGGATGAGCAGTTCTTC.